The subject of this entry is one T cell receptor (beta chain). Its antigen is still unknown. This record belongs to a study of vaccination effects on CD4 cells after COVID-19. The V segment lost 3 bases and the J segment 3 bases; nucleotides outside the gene matches: 2. Germline V CDR1 and CDR2: MRHNA, SNTAGT. The CDR3 covers 15 residues. Sequencing used immunoSEQ multiplex PCR; TCRdb keeps in-frame clones, though not all of them. This table has tens of thousands of clones, roughly 73% appearing once. Viral peptide pools were used in the ViraFEST assay to expand antigen-specific CD4+ T cells, and sequencing came afterward. The authors isolated CD4+ T cells after 9 to 10 days of culture. The person had PCR-confirmed SARS-CoV-2 infection between March and December 2020.

This clonotype was sampled from a human donor who had a prior SARS-CoV-2 infection. The sequencing used CD4+ T cells from PBMCs cultured with a peptide pool, collected before COVID-19 vaccination. The rearrangement uses TRBV6-4 and TRBJ2-3, with 11 positions matching TRBD2. CDR3 coding DNA: TGTGCCAGCAGTGAATCTAGCGGGGGGACAGATACGCAGTATTTT. Translated: CASSESSGGTDTQYF.